Below are 26 T cell receptor beta chains sequenced from a single sample in a study of cytomegalovirus exposure and HLA in healthy donors. PCR primers comprised 60 Vbeta and 13 Jbeta primers. Sequencing used immunoSEQ multiplex PCR; TCRdb keeps in-frame clones, though not all of them. The profile shows about 130,000 clones, 80% of them singletons. The material sequenced was PBMCs. The receptors stem from a young man in good health.

The chain recombines TRBV7-9 with TRBJ1-4; D not certain. CDR1 is SEHNR, CDR2 FQNEAQ, per germline (reference sequence). This CDR3 is built from 13 residues. The germline V and J ends were trimmed by 10 bases and 8 bases, with 17 bases remaining between them. This chain's CDR3 is CATQALLQEKLFF. In DNA form, the CDR3 reads TGTGCCACCCAGGCCCTTCTTCAAGAAAAACTGTTTTTT.

The chain joins TRBV30 to TRBJ1-3; maybe TRBD1 (6 bases). V lost 4 bases to trimming and J lost 3 bases, with 7 bases between them. The CDR3 length is 12 residues. Germline loops: CDR1 GTSNPN, CDR2 SVGIG (reference sequence). The CDR3 bases are TGTGCCTGGACACAGGGTGGAAACACCATATATTTT. Amino acids: CAWTQGGNTIYF. Combining the CDR3 with reference TRBV30 and TRBJ1-3 gives the whole variable domain SQTIHQWPATLVQPVGSPLSLECTVEGTSNPNLYWYRQAAGRGLQLLFYSVGIGQISSEVPQNLSASRPQDRQFILSSKKLLLSDSGFYLCAWTQGGNTIYFGEGSWLTVV.

The chain couples TRBV11-1 to TRBJ2-7; the match to TRBD2 covers 10 bases. With V trimmed by 5 bases and J by 2 bases, 6 bases remained unmatched. Per germline, CDR1 SGHAT and CDR2 FQDESV (reference sequence). The CDR3 totals 15 residues. The CDR3 reads CASSALAGAPYEQYF. The DNA for the CDR3 is TGTGCCAGCAGCGCCCTAGCGGGAGCCCCCTACGAGCAGTACTTC.

The table lists this clone with many counts. The chain recombines TRBV7-8 with TRBJ2-7, with TRBD1 identical over 8 bases. V shed 5 bases and J 2 bases; nucleotides not matched to a gene: 8. The CDR3 totals 15 residues. CDR1 is SGHVS and CDR2 is FQNEAQ in the germline V gene. The CDR3 nucleotides are TGTGCCAGCAGCCCACGGGACAGGCCTACCTACGAGCAGTACTTC. It yields the protein CASSPRDRPTYEQYF.

V is TRBV5-8 and J is TRBJ2-7, with unresolved D. The V end was cut by 2 bases, the J end by 4 bases, with 16 bases between. Germline loops: CDR1 SGHTS, CDR2 YDEGEE. CDR3 length equals 15 residues. The CDR3 nucleotides are TGTGCCAGCAGCTTCACCCCGAGGAGCTCTTACGAGCAGTACTTC. Amino acids: CASSFTPRSSYEQYF.

The rearrangement uses TRBV28 and TRBJ2-2; 8 nucleotides align to TRBD2. Looked up from germline, CDR1 is MDHEN and CDR2 is SYDVKM. The V gene end was trimmed by 8 bases and the J gene end by 6 bases; junction bases not matched to a gene: 8. The CDR3 contains 14 residues. The CDR3 DNA reads TGTGCCAGCCGAAGGAGCGGGAGCCCCGGGGAGCTGTTTTTT. It encodes CASRRSGSPGELFF.

DNA of the CDR3: TGTGCCACCACCACTCGGGGACAGGGCCTTTTGAACACTGAAGCTTTCTTT. This gives the protein CATTTRGQGLLNTEAFF. V usage is TRBV15 and J usage is TRBJ1-1, with 9 nucleotides matching TRBD1. The ends lost 7 bases at V and 0 bases at J; junction bases unmatched: 12. Germline loops: CDR1 LNHNV, CDR2 YYDKDF (reference sequence). The CDR3 consists of 17 residues.

The chain uses TRBV9 and TRBJ2-5, with 9 bases matching TRBD2. The CDR3 spans 17 residues. V shed 1 base, J shed 4 bases, and the junction held 11 bases outside the gene matches. Germline-derived CDR1 and CDR2 are SGDLS and YYNGEE. The CDR3 sequence: CASSVQGGGGRGETQYF. For the CDR3, the DNA is TGTGCCAGCAGCGTACAAGGTGGGGGCGGGAGGGGAGAGACCCAGTACTTC.

This chain uses TRBV19 with TRBJ2-5, with TRBD1 as a possible D gene (5 bases). The CDR3 has 12 amino acids. The germline gives CDR1 LNHDA, CDR2 SQIVND (reference sequence). Trimming pared 1 base from V and 7 bases from J, leaving 7 bases between. The CDR3 reads CASSIGRGTQYF. CDR3 nucleotide sequence: TGTGCCAGTAGTATAGGAAGGGGGACCCAGTACTTC.

V and J are TRBV11-2 and TRBJ2-2; 11 positions match TRBD2. V dropped 5 bases and J dropped 6; count of bases not matched to a gene: 2. CDR3 length: 14 amino acids. CDR1 and CDR2 (germline): SGHAT, FQNNGV. This CDR3 reads CASSKGLAAGELFF. The CDR3 region has the DNA TGTGCCAGCAGCAAGGGACTAGCGGCCGGGGAGCTGTTTTTT.

The genes are TRBV28 and TRBJ2-5, with 9 bases aligning to TRBD2. Per germline, CDR1 MDHEN and CDR2 SYDVKM. This CDR3 contains 15 residues. Unmatched junction bases numbered 12, after V lost 6 bases and J lost 7 bases. CDR3 loop: CASSPAGTSRMTQYF. The DNA of the CDR3 is TGTGCCAGCAGCCCCGCCGGGACTAGCAGAATGACCCAGTACTTC.

V usage is TRBV7-8 and J usage is TRBJ2-5, with 10 bases that match TRBD2. V gave up 0 bases and J gave up 2 bases; unmatched junction bases: 3. This CDR3 region has 16 residues. Germline CDR1 and CDR2: SGHVS and FQNEAQ. The CDR3 protein is CASSLASGRPQETQYF. The CDR3 coding sequence is TGTGCCAGCAGCTTAGCTAGCGGGAGGCCTCAAGAGACCCAGTACTTC.

J is TRBJ2-7 and V is TRBV4-2; the match to TRBD2 covers 9 bases. The CDR3 spans 16 residues. Germline V gene data show CDR1 as LGHNA and CDR2 as YNFKEQ. The V and J ends lost 3 bases and 6 bases, in that order; junction bases with no gene match: 12. The CDR3, as DNA: TGTGCCAGCAGCCAGAGGGTGCGGGAGGGCCGGGGCGAGCAGTACTTC. This translates into CASSQRVREGRGEQYF.

This chain links TRBV7-3 with TRBJ2-7; 7 bases match TRBD1. Trimming at V came to 4 bases and at J to 3 bases, leaving 9 bases not matched to a gene. This CDR3 is built from 15 residues. Germline lookup yields CDR1 SGHTA and CDR2 FQGTGA. CDR3 nucleotides: TGTGCCAGCAGCTCCTCCCCGGGACAGAACTACGAGCAGTACTTC. Residues: CASSSSPGQNYEQYF.

This chain connects TRBV6-5 to TRBJ2-5; D possibly corresponds to TRBD1 (5 bases). The germline CDR1 and CDR2 sequences are MNHEY and SVGAGI. V gave up 2 bases and J gave up 4 bases, with 11 bases separating them. The CDR3 has 14 amino acids. CDR3 amino acids: CASSYRAGSETQYF. For the CDR3, the DNA is TGTGCCAGCAGTTACCGGGCAGGGTCAGAGACCCAGTACTTC.

V is TRBV15 and J is TRBJ2-1; the match to TRBD2 covers 10 bases. J was trimmed by 10 bases and V by 3 bases; bases with no gene match: 18. CDR3 length: 18 residues. Germline V CDR1 and CDR2: LNHNV, YYDKDF (reference sequence). The CDR3 loop is CATSSDGGLAVFTREQFF. As DNA, the CDR3 is TGTGCCACCAGCAGTGACGGTGGACTAGCGGTCTTTACTCGGGAGCAGTTCTTC.

This chain joins TRBV7-9 and TRBJ1-1; TRBD1 is a possible D gene (5 bases). Trimming removed 5 bases at V and 4 bases at J, with 11 bases between. Germline V lookup: CDR1 SEHNR, CDR2 FQNEAQ (reference sequence). This CDR3 has 13 amino acids. The CDR3 is CASSGTTTTEAFF. CDR3 sequence (DNA): TGTGCCAGCAGCGGGACTACTACCACTGAAGCTTTCTTT.

The rearrangement links TRBV7-2 to TRBJ2-3, with D possibly being TRBD2 (5 bases). V dropped 1 base and J dropped 2 bases, with 13 bases sitting between them. This CDR3 spans 16 amino acids. Germline V gives CDR1 SGHTA, CDR2 FQGNSA. CDR3 bases: TGTGCCAGCAGCTTAGTCGCGGGCGTCTTCACAGATACGCAGTATTTT. Translating it yields CASSLVAGVFTDTQYF.

The rearrangement uses TRBV29-1 and TRBJ2-7, with a possible D match to TRBD2 (5 bases). The CDR3 runs to 14 residues. The ends were cut back, 7 bases at V and 4 bases at J, with 20 bases in the middle. Germline CDR1 reads SQVTM; CDR2 reads ANQGSEA. The CDR3 reads CSAIGETSGYEQYF. In DNA form, the CDR3 reads TGCAGCGCAATTGGCGAGACGAGCGGTTACGAGCAGTACTTC.

The V call is TRBV11-2, the J call TRBJ2-7, with 9 bases aligning to TRBD1. The CDR3 runs to 14 residues. The junction had 9 bases not matched to a gene; V was cut back by 5 bases and J by 7 bases. From germline, CDR1 is SGHAT and CDR2 FQNNGV. DNA of the CDR3: TGTGCCAGCAGCCCAAATAGGGGACAGGGTGAGCAGTACTTC. Translating it yields CASSPNRGQGEQYF.

The chain carries TRBV29-1 and TRBJ1-2; weak D call: TRBD1 (6 bases). The CDR3 extends over 13 amino acids. The germline gives CDR1 SQVTM, CDR2 ANQGSEA. Trimming pared 4 bases from V and 8 bases from J, leaving 17 bases between. CDR3 residues: CSVGGRDIGGYTF. The CDR3 DNA follows: TGCAGCGTTGGGGGACGGGACATTGGGGGCTACACCTTC.

The CDR3: CASSSRLAGGSYEQYF. The CDR3 nucleotides are TGTGCCAGCAGTTCCCGACTAGCGGGAGGGTCCTACGAGCAGTACTTC. The chain employs TRBV7-9 and TRBJ2-7, with TRBD2 identical over 14 bases. Unmatched junction bases numbered 5, after V lost 6 bases and J lost 1 base. This CDR3 comprises 16 residues. Germline V gives CDR1 SEHNR, CDR2 FQNEAQ (reference sequence).

The chain carries TRBV6-4 and TRBJ1-1, with TRBD1 matching over 8 bases. CDR1 and CDR2 from the germline V gene are MRHNA and SNTAGT. This CDR3 is built from 14 residues. With 8 bases clipped from V and 1 base from J, the junction kept 6 bases outside the gene matches. The CDR3 reads CASRTGPENTEAFF. Here the CDR3 DNA reads TGTGCCAGCCGGACAGGGCCCGAGAACACTGAAGCTTTCTTT.

This CDR3 reads CASSYSVGTSGYEQYF. The CDR3 bases are TGTGCCAGCAGTTACTCAGTTGGGACTAGCGGCTACGAGCAGTACTTC. This rearrangement joins TRBV6-6 to TRBJ2-7; TRBD2 agrees at 11 bases. The CDR3 consists of 16 residues. The V gene end was trimmed by 0 bases and the J gene end by 3 bases; junction bases not matched to a gene: 4. Germline V gene data show CDR1 as MNHNY and CDR2 as SVGAGI (reference sequence).

The J gene is TRBJ2-1, the V gene TRBV6-4; TRBD2 is a possible D gene (6 bases). V gave up 0 bases and J gave up 8 bases, with 14 bases separating them. The CDR3 runs 15 residues. Germline V lookup: CDR1 MRHNA, CDR2 SNTAGT. CDR3 in amino acids: CASSDSASAGDEQFF. The CDR3 nucleotides are TGTGCCAGCAGTGACTCAGCTAGCGCGGGCGATGAGCAGTTCTTC.

The chain recombines TRBV6-5 with TRBJ2-3; D is unclear. V was cut by 6 bases and J by 3 bases, with 10 bases left in between. The CDR3 is 13 residues long. Germline V gene sequence: CDR1 MNHEY, CDR2 SVGAGI. The CDR3 DNA is TGTGCCAGCAGCCCCCGGAGAACAGATACGCAGTATTTT. Amino acid sequence: CASSPRRTDTQYF.